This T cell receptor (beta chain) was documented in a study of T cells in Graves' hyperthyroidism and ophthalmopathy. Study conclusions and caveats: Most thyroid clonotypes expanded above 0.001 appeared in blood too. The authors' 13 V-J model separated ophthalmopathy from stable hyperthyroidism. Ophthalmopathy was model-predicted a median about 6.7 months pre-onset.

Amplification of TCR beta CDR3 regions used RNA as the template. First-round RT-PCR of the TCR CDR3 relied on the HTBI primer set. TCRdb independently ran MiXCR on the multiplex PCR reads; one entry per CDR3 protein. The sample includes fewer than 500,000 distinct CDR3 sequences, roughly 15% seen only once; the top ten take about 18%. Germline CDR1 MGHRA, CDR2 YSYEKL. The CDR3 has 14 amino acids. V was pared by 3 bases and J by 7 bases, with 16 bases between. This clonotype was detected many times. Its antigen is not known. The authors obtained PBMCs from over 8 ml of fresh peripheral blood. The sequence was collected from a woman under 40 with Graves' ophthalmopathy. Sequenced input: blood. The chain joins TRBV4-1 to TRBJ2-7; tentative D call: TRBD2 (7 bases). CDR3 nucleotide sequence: TGCGCCAGCAGCCAGGCTTGGGGGGGCTGGGAGCAGTACTTC. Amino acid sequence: CASSQAWGGWEQYF.